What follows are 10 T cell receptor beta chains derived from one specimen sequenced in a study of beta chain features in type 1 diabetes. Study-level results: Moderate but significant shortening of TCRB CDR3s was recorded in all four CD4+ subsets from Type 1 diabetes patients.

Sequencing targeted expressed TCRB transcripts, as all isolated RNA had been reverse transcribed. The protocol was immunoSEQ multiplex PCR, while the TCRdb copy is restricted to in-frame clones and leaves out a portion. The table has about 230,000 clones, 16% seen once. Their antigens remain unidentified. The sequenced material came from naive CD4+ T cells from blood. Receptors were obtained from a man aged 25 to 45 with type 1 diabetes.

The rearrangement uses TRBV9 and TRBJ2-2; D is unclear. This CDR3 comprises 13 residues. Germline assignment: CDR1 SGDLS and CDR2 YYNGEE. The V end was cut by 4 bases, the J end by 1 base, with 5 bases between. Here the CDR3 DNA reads TGTGCCAGCAGCTCAGTGAACACCGGGGAGCTGTTTTTT. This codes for CASSSVNTGELFF.

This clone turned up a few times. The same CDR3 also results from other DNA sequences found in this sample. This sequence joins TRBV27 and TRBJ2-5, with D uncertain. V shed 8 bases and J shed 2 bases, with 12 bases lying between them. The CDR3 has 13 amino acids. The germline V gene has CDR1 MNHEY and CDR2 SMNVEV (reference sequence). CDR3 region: CASSLREQETQYF. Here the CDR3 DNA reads TGTGCCAGCTCACTTAGGGAACAAGAGACCCAGTACTTC.

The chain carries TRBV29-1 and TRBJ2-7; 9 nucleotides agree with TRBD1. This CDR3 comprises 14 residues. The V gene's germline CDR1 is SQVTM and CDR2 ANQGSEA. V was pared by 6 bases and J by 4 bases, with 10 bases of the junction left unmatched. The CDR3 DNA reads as TGCAGCGTCTTAGTCGGGACAGGGTTATACGAGCAGTACTTC. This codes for CSVLVGTGLYEQYF.

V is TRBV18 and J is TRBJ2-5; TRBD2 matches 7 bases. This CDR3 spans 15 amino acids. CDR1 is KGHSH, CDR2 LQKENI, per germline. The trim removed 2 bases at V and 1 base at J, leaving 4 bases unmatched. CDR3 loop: CASSPMGLTQETQYF. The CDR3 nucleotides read TGTGCCAGCTCACCAATGGGACTAACCCAAGAGACCCAGTACTTC.

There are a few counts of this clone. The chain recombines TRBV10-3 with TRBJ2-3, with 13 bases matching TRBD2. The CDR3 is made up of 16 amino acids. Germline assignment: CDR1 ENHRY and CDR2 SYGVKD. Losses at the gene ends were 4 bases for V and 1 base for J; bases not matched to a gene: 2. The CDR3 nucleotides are TGTGCCATCAGTGCAGGACTAGCGGGAGGCACAGATACGCAGTATTTT. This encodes CAISAGLAGGTDTQYF.

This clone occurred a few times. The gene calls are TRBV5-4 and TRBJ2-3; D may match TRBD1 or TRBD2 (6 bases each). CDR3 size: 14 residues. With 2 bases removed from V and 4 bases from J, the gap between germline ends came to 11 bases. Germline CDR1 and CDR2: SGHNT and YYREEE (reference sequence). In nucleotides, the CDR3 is TGTGCCAGCAGCTTAACGGGGGCTGCAGATACGCAGTATTTT. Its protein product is CASSLTGAADTQYF.

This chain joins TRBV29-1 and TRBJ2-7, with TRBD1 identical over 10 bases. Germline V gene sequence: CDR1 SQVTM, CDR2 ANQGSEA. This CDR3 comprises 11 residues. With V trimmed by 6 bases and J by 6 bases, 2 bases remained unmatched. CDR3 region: CSVGTGVEQYF. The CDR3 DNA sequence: TGCAGCGTAGGGACAGGGGTCGAGCAGTACTTC.

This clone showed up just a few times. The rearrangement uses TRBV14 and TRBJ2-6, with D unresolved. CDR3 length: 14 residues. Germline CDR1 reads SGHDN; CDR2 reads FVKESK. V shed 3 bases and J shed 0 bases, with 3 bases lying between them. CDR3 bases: TGTGCCAGCAGCCACGTCTCTGGGGCCAACGTCCTGACTTTC. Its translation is CASSHVSGANVLTF.

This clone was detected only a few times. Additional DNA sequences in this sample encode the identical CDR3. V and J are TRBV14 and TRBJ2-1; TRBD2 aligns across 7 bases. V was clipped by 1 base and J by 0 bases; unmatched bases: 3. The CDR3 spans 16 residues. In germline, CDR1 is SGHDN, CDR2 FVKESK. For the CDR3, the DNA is TGTGCCAGCAGCCAAGGCGGGAGCGGCTCCTACAATGAGCAGTTCTTC. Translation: CASSQGGSGSYNEQFF. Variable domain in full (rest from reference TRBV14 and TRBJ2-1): EAGVTQFPSHSVIEKGQTVTLRCDPISGHDNLYWYRRVMGKEIKFLLHFVKESKQDESGMPNNRFLAERTGGTYSTLKVQPAELEDSGVYFCASSQGGSGSYNEQFFGPGTRLTVL.

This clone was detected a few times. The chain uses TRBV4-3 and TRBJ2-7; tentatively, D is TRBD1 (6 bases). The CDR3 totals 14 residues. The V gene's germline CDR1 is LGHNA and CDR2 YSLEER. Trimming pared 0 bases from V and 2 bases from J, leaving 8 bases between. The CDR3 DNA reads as TGCGCCAGCAGCCAAGACAGGGGCCCCTACGAGCAGTACTTC. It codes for CASSQDRGPYEQYF.